The sequence of this T cell receptor beta chain was determined in a study of T cells in localized non-small cell lung cancer. Germline V gene data show CDR1 as SGHDN and CDR2 as FVKESK. This CDR3 is built from 13 residues. The germline V and J ends were trimmed by 4 bases and 0 bases, with 7 bases remaining between them. Sequencing was performed with immunoSEQ multiplex PCR; in TCRdb, only in-frame clones are kept and a portion is missing. The sample lists more than 25,000 clones; 88% were seen once. The material sequenced was peripheral blood, taken before any cancer treatment. The sequence was obtained from a female donor over 55 with stage III squamous cell lung carcinoma. The chain links TRBV14 to TRBJ2-7; D unresolved. This CDR3 is CASSPPSSYEQYF. CDR3 nucleotides: TGTGCCAGCAGCCCACCAAGCTCCTACGAGCAGTACTTC.